A selection of T cell receptor beta chains follows, all from one sample in a study of blood T cell repertoires in COVID-19. The method was immunoSEQ multiplex PCR; TCRdb's version includes in-frame clones alone and lacks a portion of them. The table has 150,000 to 200,000 clones, roughly four fifths seen once; the top ten hold 5.2%. The sequencing input was peripheral blood. The receptors originated from a young woman with acute or convalescent COVID-19. CDR3s include the opening cysteine and the closing phenylalanine or tryptophan. The D gene is left open where the match is weak. Rows may omit the clone size; those that give it use once, few, many or a size class.

clone size,J gene,V gene,D gene,CDR3 DNA,CDR3 protein
NA,TRBJ2-1,TRBV18,NA,TGTGCCAGCTCACCGGCAGGCTCCTACAATGAGCAGTTCTTC,CASSPAGSYNEQFF
NA,TRBJ2-1,TRBV28,NA,TGTGCCAGCAGTTTTACACAGGATGGGGATGAGCAGTTCTTC,CASSFTQDGDEQFF
few,TRBJ2-1,TRBV5-6,NA,TGTGCCAGCAGCTTGGAGGTCAGGGCTAGGGGTTACAATGAGCAGTTCTTC,CASSLEVRARGYNEQFF
once,TRBJ1-1,TRBV4-2,TRBD1,TGTGCCAGCAGCCTAGGGACAGGGGGTGGGAACACTGAAGCTTTCTTT,CASSLGTGGGNTEAFF
NA,TRBJ2-2,TRBV19,TRBD2,TGTGCCAGTAGTCCCAGACTAGCGGGAGATAGCACCGGGGAGCTGTTTTTT,CASSPRLAGDSTGELFF
NA,TRBJ2-7,TRBV21-1,NA,TGTGCCAGCAGCAAAACGGAACAGGGATTGACCTACGAGCAGTACTTC,CASSKTEQGLTYEQYF
NA,TRBJ2-5,TRBV11-3,TRBD2,TGTGCCAGCAGCCTCGGTGCTAGCGGGTACCAAGAGACCCAGTACTTC,CASSLGASGYQETQYF
few,TRBJ2-2,TRBV5-1,TRBD2,TGCGCCAGCAGCCGGACTAGCGGGGGGACCTCGAACACCGGGGAGCTGTTTTTT,CASSRTSGGTSNTGELFF
once,TRBJ2-3,TRBV14,NA,TGTGCCAGCAGCCAAGTGGGCACCTCGGATACGCAGTATTTT,CASSQVGTSDTQYF
NA,TRBJ2-3,TRBV30,TRBD1,TGTGCCTGCCCGAGGGACAGAAAAACAGATACGCAGTATTTT,CACPRDRKTDTQYF
NA,TRBJ2-7,TRBV19,TRBD2,TGTGCCAGTAGTACTAGCGGGATAGGAGGTTACGAGCAGTACTTC,CASSTSGIGGYEQYF
few,TRBJ1-6,TRBV5-1,NA,TGCGCCAGCAGCTTGTGGGCCGACAGGTTAAATTCACCCCTCCACTTT,CASSLWADRLNSPLHF
few,TRBJ2-1,TRBV11-1,NA,TGTGCCAGCACCGCCCCCGGACAGAGCTCCTACAATGAGCAGTTCTTC,CASTAPGQSSYNEQFF
NA,TRBJ2-1,TRBV28,TRBD1,TGTGCCAGCTCCTATCTACTCCGGGACAGGACTTACAATGAGCAGTTCTTC,CASSYLLRDRTYNEQFF
once,TRBJ2-7,TRBV4-2,NA,TGTGCCAGCAGCCAAGATTTTCCTACCTACGAGCAGTACTTC,CASSQDFPTYEQYF
NA,TRBJ1-5,TRBV4-3,TRBD1,TGCGCCAGCAGCCAAGAGACAGGGGGATATCAGCCCCAGCATTTT,CASSQETGGYQPQHF
NA,TRBJ2-1,TRBV7-2,TRBD2,TGTGCCAGCAGCCCGACTAGCGGGCGCCTCCTAAGCTCCTACAATGAGCAGTTCTTC,CASSPTSGRLLSSYNEQFF
NA,TRBJ1-6,TRBV5-1,NA,TGCGCCAGCAGCTTAGAGAGCTCCTATAATTCACCCCTCCACTTT,CASSLESSYNSPLHF
NA,TRBJ2-3,TRBV29-1,TRBD1,TGCAGCGTTCCCCGGACAGGAGTTTCCACAGATACGCAGTATTTT,CSVPRTGVSTDTQYF
NA,TRBJ2-3,TRBV7-3,NA,TGTGCCAGCAGCCCGACAAGCTTGGGTACGCAGTATTTT,CASSPTSLGTQYF
NA,TRBJ1-5,TRBV30,NA,TGTGCCTGGAGCCGTCGGGAAGGGAGGGTATATAGCAATCAGCCCCAGCATTTT,CAWSRREGRVYSNQPQHF
NA,TRBJ2-5,TRBV28,NA,TGTGCCAGCAAACGGGGTGGGGAGACCCAGTACTTC,CASKRGGETQYF
NA,TRBJ2-3,TRBV15,NA,TGTGCCACCAGCAGCTTCCCTCGGCGGAGTAGCACAGATACGCAGTATTTT,CATSSFPRRSSTDTQYF
NA,TRBJ2-2,TRBV5-1,NA,TGCGCCAGCAGCTTGGTTGGACTCCTGACCACCGGGGAGCTGTTTTTT,CASSLVGLLTTGELFF
NA,TRBJ2-3,TRBV11-2,NA,TGTGCCAGCAGCTTAAGATGGCGGCCGCTAAGGAATTTCACAGATACGCAGTATTTT,CASSLRWRPLRNFTDTQYF
NA,TRBJ1-2,TRBV21-1,NA,TGTGCCAGCACCGCGACAGGGCGCCCAGCGAACTATGGCTACACCTTC,CASTATGRPANYGYTF
NA,TRBJ2-2,TRBV5-1,NA,TGCGCCAGCATGGTGACAGGGAACACCGGGGAGCTGTTTTTT,CASMVTGNTGELFF
NA,TRBJ2-1,TRBV15,NA,TGTGCCACCAGCAGAGATGACCAAAAGGGGAGGAAGTTCTTC,CATSRDDQKGRKFF